The source of this T cell receptor beta chain is a study of post-analysis software for immune sequencing data. At the level of the study: Recorded subtypes: relapsing-remitting, secondary progressive, progressive-relapsing; some patients unannotated.

This clonotype was counted a single time. Antigen: not known. Unique molecular identifiers had been added to the TCR beta cDNA libraries. T cells numbering about 0.85 to 10 million yielded roughly 0.5 million cDNA molecules. In TCRdb, the PCR reads were re-called with MiXCR into one record per CDR3 protein. The sample includes approximately 570,000 distinct CDR3 sequences, around 44% of them seen just once. Trimming removed 4 bases from V and 9 bases from J, with 13 bases in between. Germline CDR1 is SGHTA and CDR2 is FQGNSA. CDR3 length: 13 residues. General study results and limits: When patients were compared with controls, a handful of TRBV segments were more frequent, TRBV5-6, TRBV5-1 and TRBV20-1 among them. The authors found that F measure strongly co-clustered same-batch samples. Multiple sclerosis patients had significantly lower normalized Chao1 diversity than controls.

V and J are TRBV7-2 and TRBJ1-5, with unresolved D. Input material: blood. The origin of this receptor is a girl aged 10 to 17 with multiple sclerosis. The CDR3 spells CASSSEGDRPQHF. For the CDR3, the DNA is TGTGCCAGCAGCTCAGAGGGCGATCGGCCCCAGCATTTT. The full variable domain, in which reference TRBV7-2 and TRBJ1-5 provide the parts outside the CDR3, is GAGVSQSPSNKVTEKGKDVELRCDPISGHTALYWYRQSLGQGLEFLIYFQGNSAPDKSGLPSDRFSAERTGGSVSTLTIQRTQQEDSAVYLCASSSEGDRPQHFGDGTRLSIL.